The present T cell receptor beta chain was sequenced within a study of blood T cell repertoires in COVID-19. The CDR3 length is 16 residues. Looked up from germline, CDR1 is LGHDT and CDR2 is YNNKEL (reference sequence). The ends were cut back, 1 base at V and 5 bases at J, with 15 bases in the middle. Sequencing was performed with immunoSEQ multiplex PCR; in TCRdb, only in-frame clones are kept and a portion is missing. The data show 110,000 or so clones, about 80% seen once. The chain recombines TRBV3-1 (or the pseudogene TRBV3-2) with TRBJ2-1; D unclear. Sample: peripheral blood. The TCR sequence derives from a woman between 40 and 50 years old with acute or convalescent COVID-19. CDR3 bases: TGTGCCAGCAGCCAAGCTCGCGTATCCAAAGACAATGAGCAGTTCTTC. Translated, it gives CASSQARVSKDNEQFF.